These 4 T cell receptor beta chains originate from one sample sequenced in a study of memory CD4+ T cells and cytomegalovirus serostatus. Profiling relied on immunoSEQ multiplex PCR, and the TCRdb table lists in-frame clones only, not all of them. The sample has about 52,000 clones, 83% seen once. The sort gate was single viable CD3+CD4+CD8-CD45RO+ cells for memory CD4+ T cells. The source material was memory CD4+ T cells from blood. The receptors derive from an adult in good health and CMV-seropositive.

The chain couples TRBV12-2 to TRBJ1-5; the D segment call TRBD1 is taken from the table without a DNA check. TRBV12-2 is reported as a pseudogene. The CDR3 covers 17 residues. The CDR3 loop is CASRLVRDRQHNQPQHF. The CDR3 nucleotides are TGTGCAAGTCGCTTAGTACGGGACAGACAACACAATCAGCCCCAGCATTTT.

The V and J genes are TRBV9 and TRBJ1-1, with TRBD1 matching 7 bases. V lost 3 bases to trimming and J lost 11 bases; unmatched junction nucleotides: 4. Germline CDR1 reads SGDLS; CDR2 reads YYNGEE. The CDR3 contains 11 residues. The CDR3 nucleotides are TGTGCCAGCAGCGGAAGACAGGGCGCTTTCTTT. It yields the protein CASSGRQGAFF. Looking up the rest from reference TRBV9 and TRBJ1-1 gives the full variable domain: DSGVTQTPKHLITATGQRVTLRCSPRSGDLSVYWYQQSLDQGLQFLIQYYNGEERAKGNILERFSAQQFPDLHSELNLSSLELGDSALYFCASSGRQGAFFGQGTRLTVV.

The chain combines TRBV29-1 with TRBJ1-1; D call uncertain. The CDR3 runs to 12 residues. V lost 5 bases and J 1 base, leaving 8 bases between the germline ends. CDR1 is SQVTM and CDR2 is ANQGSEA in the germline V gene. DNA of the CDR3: TGCAGCGTTCTAAGTGGGAACACTGAAGCTTTCTTT. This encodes CSVLSGNTEAFF.

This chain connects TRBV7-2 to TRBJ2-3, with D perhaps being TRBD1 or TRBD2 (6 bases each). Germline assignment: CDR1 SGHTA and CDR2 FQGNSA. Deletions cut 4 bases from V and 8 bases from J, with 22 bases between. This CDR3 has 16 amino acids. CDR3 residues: CASSSSVASAQGTQYF. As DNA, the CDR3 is TGTGCCAGCAGCTCTTCCGTGGCTAGCGCACAGGGTACGCAGTATTTT.